The present TCR beta chain was sequenced within a study of shared clonotypes between healthy human individuals. Study findings and constraints: Though the depth was large, rarefaction showed that sorted-subset sequencing was incomplete.

The naive CD8 fraction comprised CD45RO-negative cells positively selected for CCR7 and excluded terminally differentiated effector memory CD45RA+ cells. Note on this clone: The target antigen is unknown.

There are 14 residues in the CDR3. Germline trimming cut 3 bases from V and 7 bases from J; bases unmatched to any gene: 4. Germline V gene data show CDR1 as MNHEY and CDR2 as SMNVEV (reference sequence). Deep was the level at which the assay was run. Approximately 30,000 T cell genomes (around 200 ng DNA) went into each sorted-subset replicate. In the original analysis: Junction-only immunoSEQ sequences carried no quality scores, so filtering differed. Repertoires were generated with immunoSEQ multiplex PCR, while TCRdb's copy carries only in-frame clones and drops some. V, J and clone size reflect that table, while D and trimming were determined from the DNA. The data show hundreds of thousands of clones, 90% to 97% seen once.

The rearrangement links TRBV27 to TRBJ1-1; 11 nucleotides match TRBD1. The sequence was collected from a woman in her twenties or thirties in good health. Specimen: naive CD8+ T cells sorted from blood. The CDR3 coding sequence is TGTGCCAGCAGTTTCGGACAGGGGGCTTTTGAAGCTTTCTTT. Protein product: CASSFGQGAFEAFF.